The entry below gives a single T cell receptor (beta chain) sequence along with its context. This table comes from immunoSEQ multiplex PCR, and its TCRdb copy is limited to in-frame clones, with some not included. The data show approximately 150,000 clones, about 80% seen once. The data were obtained in a study of blood T cell repertoires in COVID-19. The sequence was obtained from a man aged 50 or older in a cohort exposed to, infected with or recovered from COVID-19 (not recorded which). Sequencing was performed on PBMCs or T cells enriched from blood (not recorded which).

The CDR3 DNA reads as TGTGCCAGCAGCGCAGTCTCCCAGGGTGGGCGATCACCCCTCCACTTT. It specifies CASSAVSQGGRSPLHF. V gene TRBV7-8 combines with J gene TRBJ1-6, with a weak D call TRBD1 (5 bases). Trimming cost V 5 bases and J 10 bases, with 21 bases left between them. The CDR3 contains 16 residues. Germline V CDR1 and CDR2: SGHVS, FQNEAQ.